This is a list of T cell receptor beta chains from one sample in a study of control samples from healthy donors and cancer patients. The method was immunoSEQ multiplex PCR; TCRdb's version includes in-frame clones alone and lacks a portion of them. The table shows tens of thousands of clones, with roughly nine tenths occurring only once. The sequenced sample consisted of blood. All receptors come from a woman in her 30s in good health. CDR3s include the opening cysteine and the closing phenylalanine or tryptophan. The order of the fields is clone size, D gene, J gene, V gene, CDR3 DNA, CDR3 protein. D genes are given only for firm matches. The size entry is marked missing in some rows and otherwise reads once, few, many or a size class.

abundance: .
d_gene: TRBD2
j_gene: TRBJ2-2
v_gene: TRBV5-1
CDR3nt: TGCGCCAGCAGCTTGGGGGATTGGACTAGCGGGAGTAAAACCGGGGAGCTGTTTTTT
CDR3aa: CASSLGDWTSGSKTGELFF

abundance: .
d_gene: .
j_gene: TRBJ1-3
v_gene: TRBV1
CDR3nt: TGCACCAGCAGCCTTCGACAGGGACGCTCTGGAAACACCATATATTTT
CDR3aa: CTSSLRQGRSGNTIYF

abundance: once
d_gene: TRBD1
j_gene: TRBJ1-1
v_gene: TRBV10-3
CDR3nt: TGTGCCATCAGTGAGCCGTCGCTCGGACAGGGGAAGAGTTCCGAAGCTTTCTTT
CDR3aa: CAISEPSLGQGKSSEAFF

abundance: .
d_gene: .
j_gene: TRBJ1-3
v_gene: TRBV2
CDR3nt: TGTGCCAGCAGGGAGGAGGGAGTTGGAAACACCATATATTTT
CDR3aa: CASREEGVGNTIYF

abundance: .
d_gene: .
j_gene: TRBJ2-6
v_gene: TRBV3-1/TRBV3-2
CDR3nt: TGTGCCAGCAGCCAAGAAAGCTCTGGGGCCAACGTCCTGACTTTC
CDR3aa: CASSQESSGANVLTF

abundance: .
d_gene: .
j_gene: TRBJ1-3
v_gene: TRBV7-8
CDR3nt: TGTGCCAGCAGCTTAGGACGGTTCTCTGGAAACACCATATATTTT
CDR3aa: CASSLGRFSGNTIYF

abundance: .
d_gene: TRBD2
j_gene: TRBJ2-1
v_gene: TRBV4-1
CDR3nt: TGCGCCAGCAGAAAGATCGACTTTGGACTAGCGGGAGAACGAGAGCAGTTCTTC
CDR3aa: CASRKIDFGLAGEREQFF

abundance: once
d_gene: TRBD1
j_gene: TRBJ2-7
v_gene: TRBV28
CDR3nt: TGTGCCAGCAGTTCCGGGACAGGGGAAGGGCGGGGGGAGCAGTACTTC
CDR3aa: CASSSGTGEGRGEQYF

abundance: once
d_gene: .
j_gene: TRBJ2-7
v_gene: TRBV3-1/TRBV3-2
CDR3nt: TGTGCCAGCAGCCAGGGACCATCATCCAACGAGCAGTACTTC
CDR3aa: CASSQGPSSNEQYF

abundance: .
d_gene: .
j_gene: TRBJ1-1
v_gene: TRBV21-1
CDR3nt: .
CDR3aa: CASSKWGQGSRLNTEAFF

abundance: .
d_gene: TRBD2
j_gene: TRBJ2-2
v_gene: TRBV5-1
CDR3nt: TGCGCCAGCAGCTTGACTAGCGGTGCCGGGGAGCTGTTTTTT
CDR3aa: CASSLTSGAGELFF

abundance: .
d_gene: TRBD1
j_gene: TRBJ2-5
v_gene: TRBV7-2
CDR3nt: TGTGCCAGCAGCTTAGGCACGCGACAGGGGCGGGAGACCCAGTACTTC
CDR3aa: CASSLGTRQGRETQYF

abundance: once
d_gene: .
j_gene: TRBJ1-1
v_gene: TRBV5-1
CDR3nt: TGCGCCAGCAGCTTGGTTGGATACACTGAAGCTTTCTTT
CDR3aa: CASSLVGYTEAFF

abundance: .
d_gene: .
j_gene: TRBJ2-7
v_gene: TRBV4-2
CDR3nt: TGTGCCAGCAGCCAGCAAAGCGGTGTCAGATACGAGCAGTACTTC
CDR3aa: CASSQQSGVRYEQYF

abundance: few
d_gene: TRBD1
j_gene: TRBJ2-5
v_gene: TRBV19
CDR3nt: TGTGCCAGTAGTATTAGACAGGGTAGTACGGAGACCCAGTACTTC
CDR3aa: CASSIRQGSTETQYF

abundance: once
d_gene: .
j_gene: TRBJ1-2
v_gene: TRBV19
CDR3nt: TGTGCCAGTAGGTTGGGGTCCGGGAGCGGCTACACCTTC
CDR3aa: CASRLGSGSGYTF

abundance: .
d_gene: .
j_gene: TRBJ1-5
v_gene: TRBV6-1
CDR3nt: TGTGCCAGCAGTGACCGGACACTGGGCGGGGTAAGCAATCAGCCCCAGCATTTT
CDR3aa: CASSDRTLGGVSNQPQHF

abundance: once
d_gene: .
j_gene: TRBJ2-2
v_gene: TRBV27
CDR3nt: TGTGCCAGCAGTTTGTTTGGTGGATTTACCGGGGAGCTGTTTTTT
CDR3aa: CASSLFGGFTGELFF

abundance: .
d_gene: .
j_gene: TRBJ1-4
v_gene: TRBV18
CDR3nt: TGTGCCAGCTCACCACCCAGTGCAACTAATGAAAAACTGTTTTTT
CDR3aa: CASSPPSATNEKLFF

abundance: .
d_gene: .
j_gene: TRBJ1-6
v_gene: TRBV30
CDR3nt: TGTGCCTGGAGTGTCAGTGGGGGATGGGGTTCACCCCTCCACTTT
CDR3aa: CAWSVSGGWGSPLHF

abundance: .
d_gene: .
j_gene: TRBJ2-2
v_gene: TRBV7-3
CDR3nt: TGTGCCAGCAGCTTAACTGGGACGAACACCGGGGAGCTGTTTTTT
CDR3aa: CASSLTGTNTGELFF

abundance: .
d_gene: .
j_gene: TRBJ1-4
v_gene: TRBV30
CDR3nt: TGTGCCTGGAGTGTACTTAACGGCATCGAAAAACTGTTTTTT
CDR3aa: CAWSVLNGIEKLFF

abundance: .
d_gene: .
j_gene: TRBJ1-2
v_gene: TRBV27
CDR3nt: TGTGCCAGCAGTTTTAACAGTGTGTATGGCTACACCTTC
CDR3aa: CASSFNSVYGYTF

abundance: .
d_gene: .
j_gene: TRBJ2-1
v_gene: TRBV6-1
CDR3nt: TGTGCCAGCAGTGATCAGGGGGGCAGCTCCTACAATGAGCAGTTCTTC
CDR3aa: CASSDQGGSSYNEQFF

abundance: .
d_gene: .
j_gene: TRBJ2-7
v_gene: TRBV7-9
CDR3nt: TGTGCCAGCAGCTTGGAGGAGTACGAGCAGTACTTC
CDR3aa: CASSLEEYEQYF

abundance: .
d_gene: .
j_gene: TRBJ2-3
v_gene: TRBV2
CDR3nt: TGTGCCAGCAGAGATGCCCCTTTAACAGATACGCAGTATTTT
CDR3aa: CASRDAPLTDTQYF

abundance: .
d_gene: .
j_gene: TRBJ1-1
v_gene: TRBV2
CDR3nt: TGTGCCAGCAACCCGGAGGCGGTAAACACTGAAGCTTTCTTT
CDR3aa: CASNPEAVNTEAFF

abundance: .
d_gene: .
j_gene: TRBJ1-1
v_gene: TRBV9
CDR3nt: TGTGCCAGCAGCGGTCCTGGGGGAGGGCTGTATTCAGCTTTCTTT
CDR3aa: CASSGPGGGLYSAFF

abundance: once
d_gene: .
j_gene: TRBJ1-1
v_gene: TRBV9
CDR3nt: TGTGCGACCAGTCGGGTGGGGGAAGCTTTCTTT
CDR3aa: CATSRVGEAFF

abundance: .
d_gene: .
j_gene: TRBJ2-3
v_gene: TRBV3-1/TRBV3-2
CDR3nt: TGTGCCAGCAGCCAAGGTTCCCCGGACCAAGCGGATTTT
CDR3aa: CASSQGSPDQADF

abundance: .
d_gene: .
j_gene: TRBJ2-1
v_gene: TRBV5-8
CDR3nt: TGTGCCAGCAGCTACGGGACGCCCACCTACAATGAGCAGTTCTTC
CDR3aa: CASSYGTPTYNEQFF

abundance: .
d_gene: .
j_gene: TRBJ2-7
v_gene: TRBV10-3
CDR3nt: TGTGCCATCAGCGAATCCGCGCCGTCAGTAGCCTACGAGCAGTACTTC
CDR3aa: CAISESAPSVAYEQYF